One sample yielded the 7 T cell receptor beta chains listed below, sequenced in a study of cytomegalovirus exposure and HLA in healthy donors. The PCR used 60 Vbeta and 13 Jbeta primers. Only in-frame clones appear in the TCRdb table, and some are missing; sequencing was by immunoSEQ multiplex PCR. The data hold 100,000 to 150,000 clones, with 65% to 90% observed a single time. The sample consisted of PBMCs. These receptors all come from a girl under 10 years old in good health and CMV-seronegative.

This clone has a single count. The CDR3 region has the DNA TGTGCCAGCAGACTCTCGACAGGGGCCTACGAGCAGTACTTC. This translates into CASRLSTGAYEQYF. The J gene is TRBJ2-7, the V gene TRBV27, with 8 nucleotides matching TRBD1. The CDR3 is made up of 14 amino acids. J lost 2 bases, V lost 6 bases, and 6 bases had no gene match. Germline loops: CDR1 MNHEY, CDR2 SMNVEV (reference sequence).

V is TRBV7-3 and J is TRBJ2-2; 8 bases map to TRBD1. The CDR3 is made up of 16 amino acids. V shed 4 bases, J shed 6 bases, and the junction held 10 bases outside the gene matches. The germline V gene encodes CDR1 SGHTA and CDR2 FQGTGA. Written as DNA, the CDR3 is TGTGCCAGCAGCTACCAGACAGGGGAGGAACCCGGGGAGCTGTTTTTT. Translation: CASSYQTGEEPGELFF.

This clone was observed a handful of times. This sequence joins TRBV2 and TRBJ1-5, with D perhaps matching TRBD1 (6 bases). The CDR3 runs 14 residues. Trimming removed 6 bases from V and 3 bases from J, with 12 bases in between. Looked up from germline, CDR1 is SNHLY and CDR2 is FYNNEI. The CDR3 here is CASSLTGFNQPQHF. CDR3 nucleotide sequence: TGTGCCAGCAGCCTAACAGGGTTCAATCAGCCCCAGCATTTT. Filled out from reference TRBV2 and TRBJ1-5, the complete variable domain reads EPEVTQTPSHQVTQMGQEVILRCVPISNHLYFYWYRQILGQKVEFLVSFYNNEISEKSEIFDDQFSVERPDGSNFTLKIRSTKLEDSAMYFCASSLTGFNQPQHFGDGTRLSIL.

The chain couples TRBV7-8 to TRBJ1-2, with D possibly being TRBD1 (6 bases). CDR1 is SGHVS, CDR2 FQNEAQ, per germline. Trimming stripped 7 bases from V and 0 bases from J, with 12 bases between. The CDR3 has 14 residues. In nucleotides, the CDR3 is TGTGCCAGCAAGGACAGTCGTTCTAACTATGGCTACACCTTC. Translating it yields CASKDSRSNYGYTF.

This rearrangement joins TRBV27 to TRBJ2-1, with 11 bases aligning to TRBD2. V shed 2 bases, J shed 9 bases, and the junction held 9 bases outside the gene matches. CDR1 is MNHEY and CDR2 is SMNVEV in the germline V gene (reference sequence). CDR3 length: 16 residues. In DNA, the CDR3 is TGTGCCAGCAGTTTAATAGGGACTAGCGGATCCACTGAGCAGTTCTTC. This codes for CASSLIGTSGSTEQFF.

V is TRBV15 and J is TRBJ2-6; possible D gene TRBD1, 6 bases. The CDR3 runs to 15 residues. Germline loops: CDR1 LNHNV, CDR2 YYDKDF (reference sequence). Trimming stripped 5 bases from V and 0 bases from J, with 8 bases between. For the CDR3, the DNA is TGTGCCACCAGCCAGGGGTTCTCTGGGGCCAACGTCCTGACTTTC. Protein sequence: CATSQGFSGANVLTF.

This sequence joins TRBV4-2 and TRBJ2-3, with 10 nucleotides matching TRBD2. The V and J ends lost 0 bases and 3 bases, in that order; junction bases with no gene match: 6. Germline V gene lookup returns CDR1 LGHNA and CDR2 YNFKEQ. This CDR3 region has 17 residues. This chain's CDR3 is CASSQDGSGGGTDTQYF. DNA of the CDR3: TGTGCCAGCAGCCAAGATGGGAGCGGGGGGGGAACAGATACGCAGTATTTT.